The present entry profiles one TCR beta chain with its context. Antigen unknown. The sample originates from a study of CXCR3-negative and CXCR3-positive naive CD8 T cells. Study information: Each library held about 1.5 +/- 0.3 million TRB reads, 120 million to 150 million in total. General study findings and limits: The study found comparably high diversity in both naive subsets and much lower diversity in memory CD8+ cells. The study found CXCR3 expression partially decreased after cryopreservation and ran most assays on fresh PBMCs.

CDR1 and CDR2 (germline): SGHAT, FQNNGV. The CDR3 spans 11 residues. Libraries of TRB cDNA were made by 5' RACE and carried UMIs. After re-calling the 5' RACE reads, TCRdb lists one entry per CDR3 protein, DNA absent. The sample has 38,000 or so distinct CDR3 sequences; the top ten hold roughly 1.8%. This TCR was recovered from a human donor in good health. Some clones in this sample may be carry-over from other donors' samples. The chain carries TRBV11-2 and TRBJ1-1. The sequenced material came from naive CXCR3- CD8+ T cells from blood. Indicated subset: CD45RO-CCR7+CD27+CD95- naive CD8+ T cells lacking CXCR3 (TNR3-). CDR3 sequence: CASRHYTEAFF.